Each of the 23 T cell receptor beta chains below was sequenced from the same sample in a study of human T cells and chemical hapten exposure. TCRdb analysed the RACE reads with MiXCR anew, one entry per CDR3 protein. Altogether 180,000 or so distinct CDR3 sequences are present, approximately 29% being singletons, with the ten largest covering 2.9%. Time point denoted: pre-sensitization, week 0. Sample treatment: therapeutic diphenylcyclopropenone sensitization with weekly scalp DPC. The source was whole blood, collected in connection with sensitization to the hapten diphenylcyclopropenone (DPC). The receptors here all came from a woman between 25 and 40 years old with alopecia areata. Some clones in this sample may be carry-over from other donors' samples.

This chain's CDR3 is CASSPARDQATQYF. CDR3 in DNA: TGTGCCAGCTCACCGGCCCGGGACCAGGCAACGCAGTATTTT. The rearrangement joins TRBV18 to TRBJ2-3, with D possibly called TRBD1 or TRBD2 (5 bases each). V dropped 3 bases and J dropped 9 bases, with 16 bases sitting between them. Germline CDR1 KGHSH, CDR2 LQKENI. This CDR3 region has 14 residues.

The genes are TRBV10-3 and TRBJ2-1, with 9 nucleotides matching TRBD2. The trim removed 2 bases at V and 3 bases at J, leaving 5 bases unmatched. The CDR3 consists of 16 residues. CDR1 and CDR2 (germline): ENHRY, SYGVKD. The CDR3: CAISEGLAGHYNEQFF. The DNA of the CDR3 is TGTGCCATCAGTGAGGGGCTAGCGGGACACTACAATGAGCAGTTCTTC.

This clonotype came up a few times. The CDR3 reads CASSVSGAYGYTF. The CDR3 nucleotides are TGTGCCAGCAGTGTTTCGGGGGCCTATGGCTACACCTTC. V usage is TRBV9 and J usage is TRBJ1-2; tentative D call: TRBD1 (6 bases). Germline loops: CDR1 SGDLS, CDR2 YYNGEE. The CDR3 covers 13 residues. Deletions cut 5 bases from V and 4 bases from J, with 12 bases between.

This rearrangement joins TRBV20-1 to TRBJ1-6; 11 nucleotides agree with TRBD1. CDR3 length equals 15 residues. The germline V gene encodes CDR1 DFQATT and CDR2 SNEGSKA (reference sequence). V shed 6 bases, J shed 7 bases, and the junction held 8 bases outside the gene matches. The DNA for the CDR3 is TGCAGTGCCCCGGACAGGGGGCATGTGAATTCACCCCTCCACTTT. It translates to CSAPDRGHVNSPLHF.

The genes are TRBV7-8 and TRBJ1-1; D uncertain. The CDR3 sequence is 13 residues long. Trimming shortened V by 2 bases and J by 5 bases, and 9 bases separated the two germline ends. Germline CDR1 SGHVS, CDR2 FQNEAQ. Here the CDR3 DNA reads TGTGCCAGCAGCTTAAAAAGAAGGACTGAAGCTTTCTTT. This codes for CASSLKRRTEAFF.

The chain is built from TRBV10-3 and TRBJ1-1; TRBD1 is a possible D gene (6 bases). Germline V gene sequence: CDR1 ENHRY, CDR2 SYGVKD. Trimming removed 5 bases from V and 2 bases from J, with 9 bases in between. This CDR3 spans 13 amino acids. The CDR3 is CAISTGINTEAFF. In nucleotides, the CDR3 is TGTGCCATCAGTACAGGGATCAACACTGAAGCTTTCTTT.

Notes on this clonotype: Germline and junction disagree at one end, which may indicate a read error. CDR3 coding DNA: TGCGCCAGCAGATTGGAGGGACAGGCAACTAATGAAAAACTGTTTTTT. Its protein product is CASRLEGQATNEKLFF. V gene TRBV5-1 combines with J gene TRBJ1-4; TRBD1 matches at 8 bases. Germline CDR1 SGHRS, CDR2 YFSETQ. The CDR3 covers 16 residues.

J is TRBJ2-7 and V is TRBV29-1; a possible D gene is TRBD1 (6 bases). In germline, CDR1 is SQVTM, CDR2 ANQGSEA. The V end was cut by 6 bases, the J end by 0 bases, with 12 bases between. CDR3 length: 13 residues. The chain's CDR3 is CSVRQDSSYEQYF. CDR3 sequence (DNA): TGCAGCGTACGACAGGATAGCTCCTACGAGCAGTACTTC.

The CDR3 protein is CASSRKTAVDQPQHF. The CDR3 nucleotides are TGTGCCAGCAGCAGAAAGACAGCGGTGGATCAGCCCCAGCATTTT. The chain joins TRBV5-6 to TRBJ1-5; tentatively, D is TRBD1 (5 bases). Between the trimmed V and J ends, which lost 4 bases and 5 bases, there was a span of 16 bases. CDR3 length: 15 residues. The germline V gene encodes CDR1 SGHDT and CDR2 YYEEEE.

This clonotype was seen many times. The chain's CDR3 is CASSLEVVETEAFF. Here the CDR3 DNA reads TGCGCCAGCAGCTTGGAGGTGGTTGAAACTGAAGCTTTCTTT. The chain links TRBV5-1 to TRBJ1-1, with D hard to call. Trimming stripped 0 bases from V and 5 bases from J, with 11 bases between. The CDR3 length is 14 residues. The V gene's germline CDR1 is SGHRS and CDR2 YFSETQ.

This clonotype was detected many times. The chain carries TRBV5-5 and TRBJ2-7; D gene ambiguous. The V end was cut by 5 bases, the J end by 0 bases, with 6 bases between. This CDR3 has 12 residues. The germline V gene has CDR1 SGHKS and CDR2 YYEKEE (reference sequence). This CDR3 is CASRGSSYEQYF. CDR3 in DNA: TGTGCCAGCAGGGGCTCCTCCTACGAGCAGTACTTC.

The chain is built from TRBV28 and TRBJ2-1, with D uncertain. The CDR3 is made up of 12 amino acids. Germline V gives CDR1 MDHEN, CDR2 SYDVKM. V lost 4 bases, J lost 6 bases, and 7 bases lay in between. The CDR3 protein is CASSSPFNEQFF. The CDR3 nucleotides read TGTGCCAGCAGTTCTCCCTTCAATGAGCAGTTCTTC.

The gene calls are TRBV20-1 and TRBJ2-7; a possible D gene is TRBD1 (5 bases). Trimming pared 3 bases from V and 3 bases from J, leaving 18 bases between. Germline CDR1 DFQATT, CDR2 SNEGSKA (reference sequence). The length of the CDR3 is 15 residues. The CDR3 sequence is CSASRAGLVNYEQYF. CDR3 in DNA: TGCAGTGCTAGTAGAGCAGGGCTAGTGAACTACGAGCAGTACTTC.

The chain recombines TRBV6-2 or TRBV6-3 with TRBJ1-2, with 9 bases fitting TRBD1. Germline CDR1 is MNHEY and CDR2 is SVGEGT. The CDR3 spans 19 residues. V lost 2 bases to trimming and J lost 3 bases; unmatched junction nucleotides: 16. CDR3 loop: CASSYPPPWTGEQDYGYTF. DNA for the CDR3: TGTGCCAGCAGTTACCCACCACCTTGGACAGGGGAACAGGACTATGGCTACACCTTC.

The CDR3 spells CASSRTGPGAYEQYF. The CDR3 DNA reads TGTGCCAGCAGCCGGACAGGGCCGGGGGCCTACGAGCAGTACTTC. The chain employs TRBV12-3 or TRBV12-4 and TRBJ2-7, with 8 positions matching TRBD1. The length of the CDR3 is 15 residues. Trimming cost V 6 bases and J 2 bases; bases outside gene matches: 9.

The genes are TRBV7-2 and TRBJ1-5; D uncertain. Germline V gene sequence: CDR1 SGHTA, CDR2 FQGNSA. CDR3 length: 16 amino acids. With 2 bases removed from V and 2 bases from J, the gap between germline ends came to 13 bases. CDR3 loop: CASSLYWVQGNQPQHF. The DNA of the CDR3 is TGTGCCAGCAGCTTATACTGGGTGCAAGGCAATCAGCCCCAGCATTTT. The full variable domain, its missing parts supplied by reference TRBV7-2 and TRBJ1-5, is GAGVSQSPSNKVTEKGKDVELRCDPISGHTALYWYRQSLGQGLEFLIYFQGNSAPDKSGLPSDRFSAERTGGSVSTLTIQRTQQEDSAVYLCASSLYWVQGNQPQHFGDGTRLSIL.

There are a few counts of this clonotype. V gene TRBV10-3 combines with J gene TRBJ1-5; D unresolved. From germline, CDR1 is ENHRY and CDR2 SYGVKD. The CDR3 contains 15 residues. V was cut by 2 bases and J by 0 bases, with 8 bases left in between. The CDR3 nucleotides read TGTGCCATCAGTGAGAGAGGCGATAGCAATCAGCCCCAGCATTTT. Amino acid sequence: CAISERGDSNQPQHF.

The chain employs TRBV12-3 or TRBV12-4 and TRBJ2-7; no reliable D call. This CDR3 has 13 amino acids. Trimming stripped 3 bases from V and 0 bases from J, with 6 bases between. DNA of the CDR3: TGTGCCAGCAGTTTCTCCAGCTCCTACGAGCAGTACTTC. Protein product: CASSFSSSYEQYF.

The rearrangement links TRBV3-1 to TRBJ2-3; the match to TRBD1 covers 7 bases. Germline loops: CDR1 LGHDT, CDR2 YNNKEL (reference sequence). V shed 0 bases and J 9 bases; nucleotides not matched to a gene: 3. The CDR3 sequence is 13 residues long. CDR3 nucleotides: TGTGCCAGCAGCCAAGAGGTGGACAGGACGCAGTATTTT. It specifies CASSQEVDRTQYF.

A single count supports this clonotype. The chain links TRBV5-6 to TRBJ1-1, with 7 bases matching TRBD1. This CDR3 is built from 15 residues. Per germline, CDR1 SGHDT and CDR2 YYEEEE. The trim removed 4 bases at V and 0 bases at J, leaving 6 bases unmatched. The CDR3: CASSQYGTVNTEAFF. The CDR3 DNA is TGTGCCAGCAGCCAGTACGGGACAGTGAACACTGAAGCTTTCTTT. Supplemented by reference TRBV5-6 and TRBJ1-1, the full variable domain reads DAGVTQSPTHLIKTRGQQVTLRCSPKSGHDTVSWYQQALGQGPQFIFQYYEEEERQRGNFPDRFSGHQFPNYSSELNVNALLLGDSALYLCASSQYGTVNTEAFFGQGTRLTVV.

This clonotype was counted a few times. The chain recombines TRBV12-3 or TRBV12-4 with TRBJ2-5; 7 nucleotides align to TRBD2. The V segment lost 6 bases and the J segment 7 bases; nucleotides outside the gene matches: 14. The CDR3 covers 15 residues. This CDR3 is CASSTQGGRGGTQYF. The CDR3 bases are TGTGCCAGCAGCACTCAGGGAGGGCGTGGAGGGACCCAGTACTTC.

This clonotype was counted many times. The genes are TRBV3-1 and TRBJ2-2; D remains unclear. Trimming removed 1 base from V and 4 bases from J, with 10 bases in between. CDR3 length: 15 residues. CDR1 is LGHDT, CDR2 YNNKEL, per germline (reference sequence). CDR3 residues: CASSQVGTGTGELFF. Written as DNA, the CDR3 is TGTGCCAGCAGCCAAGTTGGTACGGGCACCGGGGAGCTGTTTTTT.

This clonotype turned up a few times. This chain links TRBV15 with TRBJ1-1; perhaps TRBD1 as D (5 bases). CDR1 is LNHNV and CDR2 is YYDKDF in the germline V gene (reference sequence). The CDR3 length is 16 residues. V was pared by 1 base and J by 2 bases, with 14 bases between. As DNA, the CDR3 is TGTGCCACCAGCAGAGCTGGAGGACACACTAACACTGAAGCTTTCTTT. Amino acids: CATSRAGGHTNTEAFF.